This TCR beta chain appears in the sequencing data of a study of OX40 agonist ivuxolimab in advanced cancers. As for the study in general: The group had a mean age of about 60 years, ranged from roughly 20 to 80, and was approximately 81% male. Points from the study as a whole: People who partly responded at 0.1-3.0 mg/kg had some of the least clonal expansion seen. On average, a greater number of expanded clones characterised CD8+ T cells relative to CD4+.

Some clones are missing from TCRdb's copy, which holds only in-frame ones; the method was immunoSEQ multiplex PCR. The sample yields over 100,000 clones, 80% to 90% seen once. The CDR3 spans 14 residues. Trimming pared 4 bases from V and 6 bases from J, leaving 16 bases between. CDR1 and CDR2 (germline): SGHVS, FNYEAQ. As to this clone: No antigen is known for it.

The sequenced sample was CD4+ or CD8+ T cells sorted from blood, obtained in a trial of the OX40 agonist ivuxolimab. This chain joins TRBV7-6 and TRBJ2-7; a possible D gene is TRBD2 (6 bases). The clonotype was recovered from an adult with an advanced solid tumor such as melanoma, head and neck, liver or kidney cancer. The CDR3: CASSSVTVGGEQYF. The CDR3 DNA reads as TGTGCCAGCAGCTCAGTTACAGTGGGAGGCGAGCAGTACTTC.